The 19 T cell receptor beta chains below were found in one sample sequenced in a study of cytomegalovirus exposure and HLA in healthy donors. Both 60 Vbeta primers and 13 Jbeta primers went into the PCR. Clones were sequenced by immunoSEQ multiplex PCR, and TCRdb holds only the in-frame ones, with some missing. The repertoire holds around 200,000 clones, less than 80% seen once, with approximately 4.7% in the top ten. The sequenced sample was PBMCs. The receptors were gathered from a woman aged 25-40 years in good health and CMV-seropositive.

The chain has TRBV4-1 and TRBJ2-7, with 11 bases identical to TRBD2. V gave up 0 bases and J gave up 4 bases; unmatched junction bases: 14. Germline-derived CDR1 and CDR2 are MGHRA and YSYEKL. The length of the CDR3 is 19 residues. The CDR3 loop is CASSQEAHELAGELYEQYF. CDR3 in DNA: TGCGCCAGCAGCCAAGAAGCCCACGAACTAGCGGGAGAACTGTACGAGCAGTACTTC.

This chain connects TRBV2 to TRBJ2-3; 12 bases are a match to TRBD2. Germline CDR1 SNHLY, CDR2 FYNNEI. J gave up 3 bases and V 3 bases, and 1 base lay outside the gene matches. The CDR3 runs 15 residues. The CDR3 nucleotides read TGTGCCAGCAGTGAGGGACTAGCGGGTACAGATACGCAGTATTTT. This gives the protein CASSEGLAGTDTQYF.

The rearrangement joins TRBV27 to TRBJ2-1; D perhaps matches TRBD2 (5 bases). Between the trimmed V and J ends, which lost 2 bases and 1 base, there was a span of 6 bases. CDR3 length equals 14 residues. Per the germline V gene, CDR1 is MNHEY and CDR2 is SMNVEV (reference sequence). The CDR3 here is CASSLGGSYNEQFF. The CDR3 coding sequence is TGTGCCAGCAGTTTAGGAGGTTCCTACAATGAGCAGTTCTTC.

This clone showed up just a few times. CDR3 loop: CASSVNYPGVGANVLTF. The CDR3 nucleotides are TGTGCCAGCAGTGTGAACTACCCAGGGGTAGGGGCCAACGTCCTGACTTTC. This chain joins TRBV6-1 and TRBJ2-6; maybe TRBD1 (6 bases). CDR3 length: 17 residues. The V end lost 4 bases, the J end lost 4 bases, and 17 bases lay between the germline ends. The germline V gene encodes CDR1 MNHNS and CDR2 SASEGT.

The chain couples TRBV7-9 to TRBJ2-1, with a possible D match to TRBD2 (5 bases). The germline V gene encodes CDR1 SEHNR and CDR2 FQNEAQ (reference sequence). V lost 0 bases to trimming and J lost 4 bases, with 19 bases between them. CDR3 size: 18 residues. CDR3 region: CASSLAKGEGRRYNEQFF. The CDR3 nucleotides are TGTGCCAGCAGCTTAGCGAAGGGAGAGGGCCGAAGATACAATGAGCAGTTCTTC.

This chain links TRBV12-2 with TRBJ1-1. TRBV12-2 is an annotated pseudogene. This CDR3 has 16 amino acids. The CDR3 DNA reads as TGTGCAAGTCGCGCGAGGATATACGACCTCAACACTGAAGCTTTCTTT. Its translation: CASRARIYDLNTEAFF.

The CDR3 nucleotides are TGTGCCAGCAGCTTAAGGGGGTGGAGCACCGGGGAGCTGTTTTTT. This gives the protein CASSLRGWSTGELFF. The chain is built from TRBV11-2 and TRBJ2-2, with D possibly matching TRBD1 (6 bases). V was trimmed by 2 bases and J by 4 bases, leaving 11 bases between them. Germline-derived CDR1 and CDR2 are SGHAT and FQNNGV. The CDR3 is 15 amino acids.

The CDR3 protein is CASSPDRVGHEQYF. CDR3 coding DNA: TGCGCCAGCTCCCCGGACAGGGTTGGACACGAGCAGTACTTC. The chain couples TRBV10-2 to TRBJ2-7; 8 nucleotides align to TRBD1. The ends lost 8 bases at V and 5 bases at J; junction bases unmatched: 11. CDR1 WSHSY and CDR2 SAAADI come from the germline V gene. The CDR3 has 14 residues.

This chain links TRBV10-2 with TRBJ1-1, with a tentative D call TRBD1 (6 bases). Trimming shortened V by 3 bases and J by 4 bases, and 12 bases separated the two germline ends. Germline values: CDR1 WSHSY, CDR2 SAAADI. This CDR3 contains 14 residues. The CDR3 coding sequence is TGCGCCAGCAGTGACTGGGGGCAGAGCACTGAAGCTTTCTTT. Its protein product is CASSDWGQSTEAFF.

V and J are TRBV18 and TRBJ2-7; TRBD1 aligns across 11 bases. CDR1 and CDR2 (germline): KGHSH, LQKENI. V lost 3 bases and J lost 3; bases outside the gene matches: 1. This CDR3 has 14 amino acids. The CDR3 DNA reads TGTGCCAGCTCACCGGACAGGGGGCTCTACGAGCAGTACTTC. This codes for CASSPDRGLYEQYF.

The V gene is TRBV4-2, the J gene TRBJ1-5; D unresolved. This CDR3 is 13 amino acids long. CDR1 LGHNA and CDR2 YNFKEQ come from the germline V gene. V gave up 0 bases and J gave up 4 bases, with 4 bases separating them. This CDR3 is CASSQERNQPQHF. CDR3 coding DNA: TGTGCCAGCAGCCAAGAGCGGAATCAGCCCCAGCATTTT.

This clone has just one count. The V and J genes are TRBV11-2 and TRBJ1-2; TRBD1 matches 8 bases. In germline, CDR1 is SGHAT, CDR2 FQNNGV. The CDR3 runs 14 residues. V lost 6 bases, J lost 1 base, and 4 bases stayed unmatched. CDR3: CASSPGGSNYGYTF. The CDR3 DNA sequence: TGTGCCAGCAGTCCAGGGGGCAGTAACTATGGCTACACCTTC.

Here the CDR3 DNA reads TGTGCCAGCAACAGCCAGGGCTACGAGCAGTACTTC. It is translated as CASNSQGYEQYF. The rearrangement links TRBV2 to TRBJ2-5; the D gene is possibly TRBD1 (5 bases). The closer fit of TRBJ2-7 to the DNA end suggests the J call may be wrong. From germline, CDR1 is SNHLY and CDR2 FYNNEI. This CDR3 contains 12 residues.

This sequence joins TRBV7-9 and TRBJ2-7, with D tentatively TRBD2 (5 bases). Looked up from germline, CDR1 is SEHNR and CDR2 is FQNEAQ (reference sequence). The length of the CDR3 is 13 residues. V gave up 5 bases and J gave up 0 bases, with 8 bases separating them. CDR3 residues: CASSERISYEQYF. The CDR3 DNA follows: TGTGCCAGCAGCGAGCGGATCTCCTACGAGCAGTACTTC.

The chain uses TRBV7-9 and TRBJ2-5; 12 bases are shared with TRBD1. Trimming removed 1 base from V and 2 bases from J; junction bases left unmatched: 8. The germline CDR1 and CDR2 sequences are SEHNR and FQNEAQ (reference sequence). The CDR3 covers 18 residues. CDR3 region: CASSLVWDRGHRQETQYF. CDR3 DNA sequence: TGTGCCAGCAGCTTAGTGTGGGACAGGGGGCACCGACAAGAGACCCAGTACTTC.

This clone appeared a few times. The CDR3 sequence: CASSLTGNTEAFF. CDR3 sequence (DNA): TGTGCCAGCAGCTTAACCGGGAACACTGAAGCTTTCTTT. The gene calls are TRBV7-9 and TRBJ1-1, with D hard to call. The CDR3 sequence is 13 residues long. The germline CDR1 and CDR2 sequences are SEHNR and FQNEAQ (reference sequence). The V gene lost 2 bases and the J gene lost 1 base, with 5 bases spanning the gap.

The chain combines TRBV5-1 with TRBJ2-1; 7 nucleotides match TRBD2. Germline assignment: CDR1 SGHRS and CDR2 YFSETQ. V shed 0 bases, J shed 3 bases, and the junction held 3 bases outside the gene matches. The CDR3 loop spans 15 amino acids. The CDR3 DNA reads as TGCGCCAGCAGCTTGGCAGCGGGAAACTACAATGAGCAGTTCTTC. The encoded protein is CASSLAAGNYNEQFF. Variable domain in full (rest from reference TRBV5-1 and TRBJ2-1): KAGVTQTPRYLIKTRGQQVTLSCSPISGHRSVSWYQQTPGQGLQFLFEYFSETQRNKGNFPGRFSGRQFSNSRSEMNVSTLELGDSALYLCASSLAAGNYNEQFFGPGTRLTVL.

In regard to this clone: The same CDR3 can be traced to other DNA sequences in this sample. This chain uses TRBV4-1 with TRBJ2-7; 11 nucleotides match TRBD2. This CDR3 is 15 amino acids long. Germline-derived CDR1 and CDR2 are MGHRA and YSYEKL. V lost 0 bases to trimming and J lost 3 bases; unmatched junction nucleotides: 1. DNA of the CDR3: TGCGCCAGCAGCCAAGAAACTAGCGGGAGCTACGAGCAGTACTTC. It encodes CASSQETSGSYEQYF.

The chain uses TRBV6-5 and TRBJ1-2, with 8 bases aligning to TRBD1. Germline lookup yields CDR1 MNHEY and CDR2 SVGAGI. The V gene end was trimmed by 5 bases and the J gene end by 8 bases; junction bases not matched to a gene: 10. The CDR3 loop spans 14 amino acids. CDR3 DNA sequence: TGTGCCAGCAGTCCTACAGGGGGGGAGAGGGGCTACACCTTC. Protein sequence: CASSPTGGERGYTF.